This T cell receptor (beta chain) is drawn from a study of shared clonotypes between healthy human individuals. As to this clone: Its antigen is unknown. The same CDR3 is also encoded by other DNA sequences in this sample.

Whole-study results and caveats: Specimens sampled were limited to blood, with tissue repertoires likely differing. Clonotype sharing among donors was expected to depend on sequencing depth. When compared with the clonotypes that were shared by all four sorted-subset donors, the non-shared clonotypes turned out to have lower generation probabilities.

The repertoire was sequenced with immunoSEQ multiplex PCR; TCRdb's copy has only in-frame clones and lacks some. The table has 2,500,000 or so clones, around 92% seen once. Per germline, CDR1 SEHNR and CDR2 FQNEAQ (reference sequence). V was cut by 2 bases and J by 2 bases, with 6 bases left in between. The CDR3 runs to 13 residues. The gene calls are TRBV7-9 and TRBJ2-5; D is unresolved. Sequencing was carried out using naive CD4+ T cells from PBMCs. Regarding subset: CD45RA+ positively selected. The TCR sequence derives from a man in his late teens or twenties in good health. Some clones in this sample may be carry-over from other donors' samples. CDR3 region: CASSLRRQETQYF. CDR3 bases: TGTGCCAGCAGCTTAAGGCGGCAAGAGACCCAGTACTTC.